The rows below give T cell receptor beta chains drawn from one sample of a study of cytomegalovirus exposure and HLA in healthy donors. Assay: immunoSEQ multiplex PCR; the TCRdb copy retains only in-frame clones and omits some. Of 40,000 or so clones detected, 64% appear once; the ten largest clones hold roughly 8.9%. Material: PBMCs. The receptors derive from a human donor in good health. Each CDR3 is given with its conserved first and last residue. A D gene is named only where the DNA matches it firmly. Size tells how often a clone was seen (once, few, many) or the class of an expanded clone, and some rows leave it out.

CASSPSGSDTQYF TGTGCCAGCAGCCCGAGCGGGTCAGATACGCAGTATTTT few TRBJ2-3 TRBV5-6 -
CASSELSDTQYF TGTGCCAGCAGTGAACTTTCCGATACGCAGTATTTT - TRBJ2-3 TRBV2 -
CSAYEGAHGELFF TGCAGCGCATATGAGGGAGCTCACGGGGAGCTGTTTTTT few TRBJ2-2 TRBV29-1 -
CATTTGRSNQPQHF TGTGCCACTACGACAGGCCGTAGCAATCAGCCCCAGCATTTT - TRBJ1-5 TRBV25-1 -
CATSRGQGSEKLFF TGTGCCACCAGCAGAGGACAGGGATCGGAAAAACTGTTTTTT - TRBJ1-4 TRBV15 TRBD1
CASSLDRTALYGYTF TGCGCCAGCAGCTTGGACCGGACAGCCCTCTATGGCTACACCTTC - TRBJ1-2 TRBV5-1 -
CASSTGTDLNSPLHF TGTGCCAGCAGTACCGGGACAGACCTTAATTCACCCCTCCACTTT - TRBJ1-6 TRBV6-6 TRBD1
CASSPRGTNEKLFF TGTGCCAGCTCACCGCGGGGAACTAATGAAAAACTGTTTTTT few TRBJ1-4 TRBV18 -
CASTGQKNANYGYTF TGTGCCAGCACCGGACAGAAAAACGCTAACTATGGCTACACCTTC once TRBJ1-2 TRBV7-2 -
CSALQNEELFF TGCAGTGCTCTGCAGAATGAAGAACTGTTTTTT - TRBJ1-4 TRBV20-1 -
CASSPFPGATYEQYF TGCGCCAGCAGCCCATTTCCGGGAGCCACCTACGAGCAGTACTTC - TRBJ2-7 TRBV5-1 -
CASSVGSSYNEQFF TGTGCCAGCAGCGTAGGCAGCTCCTACAATGAGCAGTTCTTC - TRBJ2-1 TRBV9 -
CASSPTENYGYTF TGTGCCAGCAGCCCGACGGAGAACTATGGCTACACCTTC - TRBJ1-2 TRBV9 -
CASSLAHVRTGANVLTF TGTGCCAGCAGCTTAGCGCACGTCAGAACTGGGGCCAACGTCCTGACTTTC few TRBJ2-6 TRBV7-6 -
CASSFWPVNTEAFF TGTGCCAGCAGCTTCTGGCCAGTGAACACTGAAGCTTTCTTT few TRBJ1-1 TRBV7-9 -
CASSIWGAYNEQFF TGTGCCAGTAGTATTTGGGGAGCTTACAATGAGCAGTTCTTC - TRBJ2-1 TRBV19 -
CASSQDLPGQVLRLHGYTF TGCGCCAGCAGCCAAGACCTCCCGGGACAGGTCCTACGCCTTCATGGCTACACCTTC - TRBJ1-2 TRBV4-3 TRBD1
CASGTGSRGKGYTF TGCGCCAGCGGTACCGGGAGCCGCGGCAAGGGCTACACCTTC once TRBJ1-2 TRBV5-1 -
CASSVNEETQYF TGTGCCAGCAGCGTGAACGAGGAGACCCAGTACTTC - TRBJ2-5 TRBV9 -
CASSLGLDSSGNTIYF TGTGCCAGCAGCTTGGGTTTGGACAGCTCTGGAAACACCATATATTTT - TRBJ1-3 TRBV5-4 -
CATSRGNYGYTF TGTGCCACCAGCAGGGGCAACTATGGCTACACCTTC few TRBJ1-2 TRBV15 -